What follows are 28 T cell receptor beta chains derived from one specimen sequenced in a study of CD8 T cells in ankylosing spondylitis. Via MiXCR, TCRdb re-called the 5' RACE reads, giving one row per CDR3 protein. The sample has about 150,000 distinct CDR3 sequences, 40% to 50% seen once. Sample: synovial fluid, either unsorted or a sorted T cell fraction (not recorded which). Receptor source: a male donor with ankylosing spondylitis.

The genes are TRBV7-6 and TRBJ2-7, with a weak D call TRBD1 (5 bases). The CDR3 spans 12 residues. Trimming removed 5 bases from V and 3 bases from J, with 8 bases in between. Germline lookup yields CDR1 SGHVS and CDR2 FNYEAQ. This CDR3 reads CASSIDSYEQYF. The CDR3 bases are TGTGCCAGCAGCATAGACAGCTACGAGCAGTACTTC.

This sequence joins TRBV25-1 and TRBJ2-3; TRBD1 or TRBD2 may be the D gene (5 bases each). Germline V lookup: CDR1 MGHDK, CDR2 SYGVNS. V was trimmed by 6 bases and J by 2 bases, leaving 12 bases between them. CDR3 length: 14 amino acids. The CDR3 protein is CASSEQGDTDTQYF. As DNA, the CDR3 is TGTGCCAGCAGCGAGCAGGGAGACACAGATACGCAGTATTTT.

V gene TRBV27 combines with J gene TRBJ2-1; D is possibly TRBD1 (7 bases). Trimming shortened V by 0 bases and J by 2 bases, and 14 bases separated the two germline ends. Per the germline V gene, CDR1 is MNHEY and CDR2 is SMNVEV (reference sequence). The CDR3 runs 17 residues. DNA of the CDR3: TGTGCCAGCAGTTTATCGGCCAGGGGGGACCCCTACAATGAGCAGTTCTTC. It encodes CASSLSARGDPYNEQFF.

This CDR3 is CASSPLTSGPRVDTQYF. CDR3 coding DNA: TGTGCCAGCTCACCACTCACTAGCGGCCCGCGTGTTGATACGCAGTATTTT. The J gene is TRBJ2-3, the V gene TRBV18, with 8 bases fitting TRBD2. The germline CDR1 and CDR2 sequences are KGHSH and LQKENI. V dropped 1 base and J dropped 6; count of bases not matched to a gene: 12. There are 17 residues in the CDR3.

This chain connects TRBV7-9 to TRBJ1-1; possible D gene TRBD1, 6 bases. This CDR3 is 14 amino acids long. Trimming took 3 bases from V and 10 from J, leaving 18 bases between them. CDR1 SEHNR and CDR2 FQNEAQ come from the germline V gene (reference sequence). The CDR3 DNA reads TGTGCCAGCAGCTTTCATGCGACAGGCGGTAGAGCTTTCTTT. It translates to CASSFHATGGRAFF.

CDR3 residues: CASSVSAGGTGIGYGYTF. The CDR3 DNA reads as TGTGCCAGCAGCGTATCCGCCGGGGGGACAGGGATAGGCTATGGCTACACCTTC. V usage is TRBV11-2 and J usage is TRBJ1-2; 9 nucleotides line up with TRBD1. CDR1 and CDR2 (germline): SGHAT, FQNNGV. The CDR3 is 18 residues long. J gave up 4 bases and V 5 bases, and 17 bases lay outside the gene matches.

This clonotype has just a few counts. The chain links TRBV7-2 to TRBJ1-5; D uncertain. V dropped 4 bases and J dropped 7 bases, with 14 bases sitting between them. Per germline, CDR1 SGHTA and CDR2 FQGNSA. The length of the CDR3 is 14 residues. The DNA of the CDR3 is TGTGCCAGCAGCTCCTTCGTGATGAGGCAGCCCCAGCATTTT. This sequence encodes CASSSFVMRQPQHF.

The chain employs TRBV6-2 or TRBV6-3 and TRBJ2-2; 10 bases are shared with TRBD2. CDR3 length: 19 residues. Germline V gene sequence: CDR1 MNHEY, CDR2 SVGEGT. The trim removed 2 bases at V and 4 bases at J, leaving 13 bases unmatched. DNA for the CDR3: TGTGCCAGCAGTTACAACCCCCTAGCGGGAGTGGCCCTCACCGGGGAGCTGTTTTTT. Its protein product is CASSYNPLAGVALTGELFF.

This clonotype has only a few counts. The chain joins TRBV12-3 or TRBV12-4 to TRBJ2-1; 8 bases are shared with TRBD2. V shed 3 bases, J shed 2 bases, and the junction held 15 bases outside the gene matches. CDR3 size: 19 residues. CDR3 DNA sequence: TGTGCCAGCAGTTTTCGAGCAGAACCGGGACTAGGGACCTACAATGAGCAGTTCTTC. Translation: CASSFRAEPGLGTYNEQFF.

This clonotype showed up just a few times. CDR3 sequence: CASSLSGNSYEQYF. The CDR3 DNA reads as TGTGCCAGCAGCTTAAGTGGCAACTCCTACGAGCAGTACTTC. This chain connects TRBV7-9 to TRBJ2-7, with D unclear. V was shortened by 2 bases and J by 0 bases, with 8 bases between the two germline ends. Germline CDR1 reads SEHNR; CDR2 reads FQNEAQ (reference sequence). The CDR3 extends over 14 amino acids.

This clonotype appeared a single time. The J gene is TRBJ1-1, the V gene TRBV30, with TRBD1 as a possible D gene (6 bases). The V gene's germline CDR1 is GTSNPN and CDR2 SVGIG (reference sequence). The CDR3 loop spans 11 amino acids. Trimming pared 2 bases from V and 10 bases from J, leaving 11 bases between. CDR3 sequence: CAWSPGGAAFF. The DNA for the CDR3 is TGTGCCTGGAGTCCGGGGGGCGCAGCTTTCTTT. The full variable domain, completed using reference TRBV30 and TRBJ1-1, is SQTIHQWPATLVQPVGSPLSLECTVEGTSNPNLYWYRQAAGRGLQLLFYSVGIGQISSEVPQNLSASRPQDRQFILSSKKLLLSDSGFYLCAWSPGGAAFFGQGTRLTVV.

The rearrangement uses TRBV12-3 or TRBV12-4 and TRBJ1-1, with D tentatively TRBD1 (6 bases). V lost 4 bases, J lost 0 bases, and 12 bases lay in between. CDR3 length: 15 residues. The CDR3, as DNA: TGTGCCAGCAGTTACACCGGGACACTGAACACTGAAGCTTTCTTT. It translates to CASSYTGTLNTEAFF.

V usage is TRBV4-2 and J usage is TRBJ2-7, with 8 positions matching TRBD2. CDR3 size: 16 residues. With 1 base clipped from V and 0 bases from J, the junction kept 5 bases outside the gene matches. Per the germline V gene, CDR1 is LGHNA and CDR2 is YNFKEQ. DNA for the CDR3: TGTGCCAGCAGCCAAGGAGGCGGGGGGTACTCCTACGAGCAGTACTTC. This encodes CASSQGGGGYSYEQYF.

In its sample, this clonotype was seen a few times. The CDR3 here is CASSYREGPTEAFF. The CDR3 coding sequence is TGTGCCAGCAGTTACAGGGAGGGACCCACTGAAGCTTTCTTT. The gene calls are TRBV12-3 or TRBV12-4 and TRBJ1-1; D perhaps matches TRBD1 (6 bases). V was clipped by 4 bases and J by 4 bases, with 13 bases between them. CDR3 length: 14 residues.

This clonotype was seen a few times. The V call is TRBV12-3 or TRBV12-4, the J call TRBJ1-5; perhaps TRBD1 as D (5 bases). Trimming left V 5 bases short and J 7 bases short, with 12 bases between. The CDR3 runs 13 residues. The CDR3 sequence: CASSRRGDQPQHF. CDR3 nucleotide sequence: TGTGCCAGCAGTCGTAGAGGGGACCAGCCCCAGCATTTT.

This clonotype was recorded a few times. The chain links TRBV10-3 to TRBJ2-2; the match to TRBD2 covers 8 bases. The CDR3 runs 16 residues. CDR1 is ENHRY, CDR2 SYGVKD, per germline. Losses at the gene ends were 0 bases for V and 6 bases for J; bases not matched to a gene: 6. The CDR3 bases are TGTGCCATCAGTGAGTCCCCGGGACTAGGGGCCGGGGAGCTGTTTTTT. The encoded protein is CAISESPGLGAGELFF.

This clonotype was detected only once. CDR3 protein: CASSAMGGQPQHF. CDR3 bases: TGTGCCAGCAGCGCCATGGGTGGGCAGCCCCAGCATTTT. This chain links TRBV9 with TRBJ1-5; D is undetermined. V was cut by 3 bases and J by 7 bases, with 11 bases left in between. The CDR3 has 13 amino acids. CDR1 and CDR2 (germline): SGDLS, YYNGEE.

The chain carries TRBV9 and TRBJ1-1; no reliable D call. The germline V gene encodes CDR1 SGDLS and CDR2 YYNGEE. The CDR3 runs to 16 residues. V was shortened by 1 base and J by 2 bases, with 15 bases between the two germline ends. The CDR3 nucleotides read TGTGCCAGCAGCGTAACAGTTTCTCTTTCCAACACTGAAGCTTTCTTT. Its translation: CASSVTVSLSNTEAFF.

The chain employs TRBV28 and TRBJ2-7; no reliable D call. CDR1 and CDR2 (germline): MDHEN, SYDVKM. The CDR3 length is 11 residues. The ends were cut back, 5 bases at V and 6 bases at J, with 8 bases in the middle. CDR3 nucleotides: TGTGCCAGCAGTCCACTTCGCGAGCAGTACTTC. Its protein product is CASSPLREQYF.

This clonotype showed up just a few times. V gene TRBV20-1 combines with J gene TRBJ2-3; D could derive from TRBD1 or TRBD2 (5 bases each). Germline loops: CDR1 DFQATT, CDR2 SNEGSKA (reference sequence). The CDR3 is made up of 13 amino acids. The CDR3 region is CSEGRGGTDTQYF. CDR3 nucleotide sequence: TGCAGCGAGGGCCGAGGGGGCACAGATACGCAGTATTTT.

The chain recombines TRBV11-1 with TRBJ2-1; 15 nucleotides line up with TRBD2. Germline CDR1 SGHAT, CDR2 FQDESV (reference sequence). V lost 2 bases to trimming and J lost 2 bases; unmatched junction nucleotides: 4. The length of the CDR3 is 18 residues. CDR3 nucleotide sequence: TGTGCCAGCAGCTTAAGGACTAGCGGGAGGGCAACCTACAATGAGCAGTTCTTC. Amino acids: CASSLRTSGRATYNEQFF.

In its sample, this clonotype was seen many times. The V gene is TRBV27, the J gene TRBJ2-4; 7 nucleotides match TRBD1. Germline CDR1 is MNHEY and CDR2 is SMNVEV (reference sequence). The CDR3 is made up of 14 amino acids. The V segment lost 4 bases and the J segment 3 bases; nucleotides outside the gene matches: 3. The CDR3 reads CASSWTGGKNIQYF. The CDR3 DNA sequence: TGTGCCAGCAGTTGGACAGGTGGCAAAAACATTCAGTACTTC.

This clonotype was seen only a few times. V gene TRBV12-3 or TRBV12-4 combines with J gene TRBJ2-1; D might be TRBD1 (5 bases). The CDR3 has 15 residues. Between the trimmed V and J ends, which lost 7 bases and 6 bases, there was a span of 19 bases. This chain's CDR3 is CASTKGSMGLNEQFF. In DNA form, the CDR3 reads TGTGCCAGCACTAAGGGGTCCATGGGGCTCAATGAGCAGTTCTTC.

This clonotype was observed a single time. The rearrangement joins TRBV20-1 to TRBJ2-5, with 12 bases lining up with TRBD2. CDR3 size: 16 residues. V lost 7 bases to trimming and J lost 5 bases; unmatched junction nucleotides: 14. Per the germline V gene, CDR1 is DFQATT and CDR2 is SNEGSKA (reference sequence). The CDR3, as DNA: TGCAGTGTTTCGCCCCCTAGCGGGGGGGCGTCGGAGACCCAGTACTTC. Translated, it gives CSVSPPSGGASETQYF.

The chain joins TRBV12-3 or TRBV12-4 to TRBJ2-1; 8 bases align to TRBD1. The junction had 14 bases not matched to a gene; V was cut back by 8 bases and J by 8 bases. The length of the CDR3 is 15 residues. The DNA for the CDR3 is TGTGCCAGCGCCCCGCAGGGGGCCTCGTCCCATGAGCAGTTCTTC. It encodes CASAPQGASSHEQFF.

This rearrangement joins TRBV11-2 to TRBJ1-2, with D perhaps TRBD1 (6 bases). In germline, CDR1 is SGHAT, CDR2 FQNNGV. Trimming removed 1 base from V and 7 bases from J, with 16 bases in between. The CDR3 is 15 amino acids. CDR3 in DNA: TGTGCCAGCAGCTTAGTGTCAGGGGACCGGTTTGGCTACACCTTC. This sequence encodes CASSLVSGDRFGYTF.

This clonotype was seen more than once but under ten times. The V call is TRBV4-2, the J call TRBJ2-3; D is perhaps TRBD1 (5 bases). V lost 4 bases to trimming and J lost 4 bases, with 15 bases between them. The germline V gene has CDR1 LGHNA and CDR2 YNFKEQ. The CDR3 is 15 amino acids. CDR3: CASSPRQSESDTQYF. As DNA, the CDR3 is TGTGCCAGCAGCCCGCGACAGTCGGAGTCAGATACGCAGTATTTT.

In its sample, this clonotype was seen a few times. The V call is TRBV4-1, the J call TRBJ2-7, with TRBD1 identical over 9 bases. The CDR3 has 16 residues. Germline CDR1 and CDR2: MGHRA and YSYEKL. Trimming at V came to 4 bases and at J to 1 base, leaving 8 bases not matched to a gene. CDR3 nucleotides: TGCGCCAGCAGCCCCAGGGACAGGGACACTTCCTACGAGCAGTACTTC. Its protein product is CASSPRDRDTSYEQYF.